These T cell receptor beta chains were read from a single sample in a study of identical twins. TCRdb analysed the 5' RACE reads with MiXCR anew, one entry per CDR3 protein. The data show 1.5 million to 2 million distinct CDR3 sequences, about 30% seen once. Sequencing was carried out using cord blood. The source is a newborn girl in good health. CDR3s include the opening cysteine and the closing phenylalanine or tryptophan. A D gene is named only where the DNA matches it firmly. Clone size, where shown, is once, few, many, or a class for clones that have expanded.

D	V	size	J	DNA	CDR3
-	TRBV5-1	-	TRBJ2-5	TGCGCCAGCAGCTTGGAGCCAGGGCAAGAGACCCAGTACTTC	CASSLEPGQETQYF
-	TRBV28	once	TRBJ2-4	TGTGCCAGCAGTTTCGGGGGAAACGACCAGTACTTC	CASSFGGNDQYF
-	TRBV7-8	-	TRBJ1-4	TGTGCCAGCAGCCCTCAGAGATCTTATGAAAAACTGTTTTTT	CASSPQRSYEKLFF
-	TRBV29-1	many	TRBJ2-7	TGCAGCGGGTTGGCAGGTAACTACGAGCAGTACTTC	CSGLAGNYEQYF
TRBD2	TRBV20-1	-	TRBJ2-7	TGCAGTGCTAGGCCGGGACTAGCGGGGTTCGAGCAGTACTTC	CSARPGLAGFEQYF
TRBD1	TRBV14	-	TRBJ2-3	TGTGCCAGCAGCCAATCGGACAGGGGAAATACGCAGTATTTT	CASSQSDRGNTQYF
TRBD1	TRBV20-1	once	TRBJ2-5	TGCAGTGCTAAAAAGGCAGGGGGCGGGGTGGGGACCCAGTACTTC	CSAKKAGGGVGTQYF
-	TRBV5-1	-	TRBJ2-7	TGCGCCAGCAGCTTGGCCCTAATGGGCCCGCTTTCCTACAATGAGCAGTACTTC	CASSLALMGPLSYNEQYF
TRBD2	TRBV20-1	few	TRBJ2-7	TGCAGTGCTAGAGTGAAACTAGCGGGAGTTAGCGAGCAGTACTTC	CSARVKLAGVSEQYF
TRBD2	TRBV5-1	-	TRBJ2-1	TGCGCCAGCAGCCAGGCCGGGACTAGCGTTTACAATGAGCGGTTCTTC	CASSQAGTSVYNERFF
-	TRBV7-2	-	TRBJ2-1	TGTGCCAGCAGCTTACCGACGGACAATGAGCCGTTCTTC	CASSLPTDNEPFF
-	TRBV2	-	TRBJ2-5	TGTGCCAGCAGTATAGTAGCATTCCAAGAGACCCAGTACTTC	CASSIVAFQETQYF
TRBD2	TRBV12-5	once	TRBJ2-1	TGTGCTAGTGGTTTGGTCCATCGACTAGCGGGAGGCTACAATGAGCAGTTCTTC	CASGLVHRLAGGYNEQFF
TRBD1	TRBV10-3	few	TRBJ1-4	TGTGCCATCAGTGAGACGGGACAGGGAGAAAAACTGTTTTTT	CAISETGQGEKLFF
-	TRBV29-1	many	TRBJ1-4	TGCAGCGTGGGGCAGTCGGGGATCGCCAATGAAAAACTGTTTTTT	CSVGQSGIANEKLFF
-	TRBV7-9	few	TRBJ2-2	TGTGCCAGCAGAAGGTCAGGCAAGGCCACCGGGGAGCTGTTTTTT	CASRRSGKATGELFF
TRBD1	TRBV5-1	many	TRBJ2-3	TGCGCCAGCAGGTATACAGGGGGCACAGATACGCAGTATTTT	CASRYTGGTDTQYF
-	TRBV9	few	TRBJ1-1	TGTGCCAGCAGCGTACCAGGGAGGTCCGCTTTCTTT	CASSVPGRSAFF
-	TRBV4-2	many	TRBJ1-2	TGTGCCAGCAGCCAAGATGGTGTTCCTAACTATGGCTACACCTTC	CASSQDGVPNYGYTF
-	TRBV12-3/TRBV12-4	-	TRBJ2-7	TGTGCCAGCGGCCGGGCGTCCTACGAGCAGTACTTC	CASGRASYEQYF
TRBD1	TRBV20-1	-	TRBJ1-2	TGCAGTGCTAGAGCATCGACCGGGACAGCTAACTATGGCTACACCTTC	CSARASTGTANYGYTF
-	TRBV5-1	many	TRBJ2-7	TGCGCCAGCAGCTTGTCTCGGTTCTACGAGCAGTACTTC	CASSLSRFYEQYF
-	TRBV28	-	TRBJ1-1	TGTGCCAGCAGGGAGGTCGCTGAAGCTTTCTTT	CASREVAEAFF
-	TRBV6-1	few	TRBJ1-1	TGTGCCAGCAGAATGCACCTGAACACTGAAGCTTTCTTT	CASRMHLNTEAFF
-	TRBV5-1	-	TRBJ2-1	TGCGCCAGCAGCTTATCCCACTCCTACGAGCAGTTCTTC	CASSLSHSYEQFF
-	TRBV11-2	-	TRBJ1-4	TGTGCCAGCAGCTCAGGGACCAGGGTAGGCGAAAAACTGTTTTTT	CASSSGTRVGEKLFF
-	TRBV12-3/TRBV12-4	-	TRBJ2-4	TGTGCCAGCAGCTTTAGGAGGACGAAGGTCTGGTACATTCAGTACTTC	CASSFRRTKVWYIQYF
-	TRBV5-1	-	TRBJ2-3	TGCGCCAGCAGCTTGGAGAAGCCTCGCACAGATACGCAGTATTTT	CASSLEKPRTDTQYF
TRBD1	TRBV9	-	TRBJ1-2	TGTGCCAGCACCCCCTCGACAGGGGGCGATGGCTACACCTTC	CASTPSTGGDGYTF
TRBD1	TRBV5-1	-	TRBJ2-5	TGCGCCAGCAGCCCCGGACAGGGGGCCGCAGAGACCCAGTACTTC	CASSPGQGAAETQYF
-	TRBV20-1	-	TRBJ2-7	TGCAGTGCTAGAGATCGTGTTCGGAAACGCTCCTACGAGCAGTACTTC	CSARDRVRKRSYEQYF
TRBD1	TRBV4-1	-	TRBJ1-6	TGCGCCAGCAGCCCTGGACAGGCTGTCTATAATTCACCCCTCCACTTT	CASSPGQAVYNSPLHF
-	TRBV4-1	many	TRBJ1-2	TGCGCCAGCAGTCCTTTCCATGTCTCGTATGGCTACACCTTC	CASSPFHVSYGYTF
TRBD2	TRBV5-1	-	TRBJ2-2	TGCGCCAGCAGCTCAGGACTAGTGAACACCGGGGAGCTGTTTTTT	CASSSGLVNTGELFF
-	TRBV2	-	TRBJ1-5	TGTGCCAGCAGTGAAAGGGGAAGACAGGGCAATCAGCCCCAGCATTTT	CASSERGRQGNQPQHF
-	TRBV9	few	TRBJ1-6	TGTGCCAGCGCTGATAACGATGGACCCCTCCACTTT	CASADNDGPLHF
-	TRBV12-5	-	TRBJ2-1	TGTGCTAGTGGTTTGGATGCCAATGAGCAGTTCTTC	CASGLDANEQFF
-	TRBV2	-	TRBJ2-4	TGTGCCGGCAGTGAGGGGTTCCCCAAAAACATTCAGTACTTC	CAGSEGFPKNIQYF
-	TRBV12-3/TRBV12-4	few	TRBJ2-1	TGTGCCAGCAGTTTAGGGATGCGTTATGAGCAGTTCTTC	CASSLGMRYEQFF
TRBD2	TRBV20-1	-	TRBJ2-7	TGCAGTGCTAGAGATCGGATGGGCGGGGGCTCCTACGAGCAGTACTTC	CSARDRMGGGSYEQYF
TRBD2	TRBV11-2	-	TRBJ2-2	TGTGCCAGCAGTTTAAGGGGACTAGGCGGCACCGGGGAGCTGTTTTTT	CASSLRGLGGTGELFF